The clone carrying this T cell receptor (beta chain) appeared once. Its specificity is unknown. These data are taken from a study of cytomegalovirus exposure and HLA in healthy donors. Findings of the study overall: A missense variant in DCLRE1C was later tied to TCR beta V- and J-gene trimming.

CDR1 is SGHDT and CDR2 is YYEEEE in the germline V gene. CDR3 length: 16 amino acids. V lost 6 bases, J lost 5 bases, and 23 bases lay in between. The PCR had 60 Vbeta and 13 Jbeta primers. Authors' processing steps: The authors later counted 75 million to 90 million unique TCR beta chains, around 9.9 million of them shared. Only in-frame clones appear in the TCRdb table, and some are missing; sequencing was by immunoSEQ multiplex PCR. That table is the source of V, J and clone size, and D and trimming were worked out from the DNA. The sample comprises hundreds of thousands of clones, 65% to 80% of which are singletons, and 15% to 19% rests with the top ten.

Material for sequencing was PBMCs. The receptor comes from a middle-aged man in good health and CMV-seronegative. The chain couples TRBV5-6 to TRBJ2-5; possibly TRBD2 for D (6 bases). The CDR3 region is CASNDGGTGGLETQYF. CDR3 coding DNA: TGTGCCAGCAACGATGGAGGGACTGGAGGTTTGGAGACCCAGTACTTC.